This TCR beta chain was sequenced in a study of blood T cell repertoires in COVID-19. After removal of 4 bases from V and 6 bases from J, the junction contained 11 bases not matched to a gene. CDR3 length: 16 amino acids. Germline CDR1 is SGHRS and CDR2 is YFSETQ. Sequencing used immunoSEQ multiplex PCR; TCRdb keeps in-frame clones, though not all of them. The sample has approximately 190,000 clones, around 82% seen once. The receptor's source is a man aged 35-49 years who had recovered from COVID-19. The chain couples TRBV5-1 to TRBJ2-1, with 9 bases that match TRBD2. Input material: PBMCs or T cells enriched from blood (not recorded which). The CDR3 coding sequence is TGCGCCAGCAGCCCCCGGGGAAGCGGGGGGTCCAATGAGCAGTTCTTC. Protein product: CASSPRGSGGSNEQFF. The complete variable domain, with remaining parts taken from reference TRBV5-1 and TRBJ2-1, reads KAGVTQTPRYLIKTRGQQVTLSCSPISGHRSVSWYQQTPGQGLQFLFEYFSETQRNKGNFPGRFSGRQFSNSRSEMNVSTLELGDSALYLCASSPRGSGGSNEQFFGPGTRLTVL.